This T cell receptor beta chain emerged from a study of CD8+ T cells in alopecia areata. Study-wide background: Tofacitinib administration to treated patients was oral, at 5 to 10 mg twice daily. Study outcomes and limitations: The study found higher clonality in lesional than normal scalp, especially in alopecia totalis/universalis. Scalp sequencing also captures normal skin's resident alphabeta T cells.

The ends lost 4 bases at V and 8 bases at J; junction bases unmatched: 8. The CDR3 is made up of 13 amino acids. The germline gives CDR1 MNHEY, CDR2 SMNVEV (reference sequence). Extracted RNA was reverse transcribed into cDNA, the sequencing template. The protocol was immunoSEQ multiplex PCR, while the TCRdb copy is restricted to in-frame clones and leaves out a portion. The table includes around 140,000 clones, about 87% detected once. With respect to this clone: Its antigen is not identified.

V and J are TRBV27 and TRBJ2-7; 7 bases agree with TRBD2. Sequenced here: CD8+ T cells sorted from blood, sampled at week 0. This receptor was taken from a human donor with alopecia areata. The CDR3 DNA reads as TGTGCCAGCAGTTCACAGACTAGCCCTAAGCAGTACTTC. Protein sequence: CASSSQTSPKQYF.